The 18 T cell receptor beta chains listed next were all sequenced from one sample in a study of blood T cell repertoires in COVID-19. Clones were read by immunoSEQ multiplex PCR, and TCRdb kept only the in-frame ones, dropping some. The sample lists a few hundred thousand clones; about 83% were seen once. Sequenced sample: peripheral blood. These receptors all come from a woman in her thirties with COVID-19, enrolled during active disease.

The chain combines TRBV9 with TRBJ2-3, with 8 bases that match TRBD2. The CDR3 is made up of 15 amino acids. Trimming removed 4 bases from V and 9 bases from J; junction bases left unmatched: 13. CDR1 is SGDLS, CDR2 YYNGEE, per germline. CDR3 protein: CASSRGGREVLTQYF. CDR3 nucleotides: TGTGCCAGCAGCCGAGGGGGGCGGGAGGTCTTGACGCAGTATTTT.

CDR3 region: CASSPRGTGNTIYF. The CDR3, as DNA: TGTGCCAGCAGTCCCCGCGGGACTGGAAACACCATATATTTT. This chain uses TRBV2 with TRBJ1-3; D is unresolved. The CDR3 has 14 amino acids. V was clipped by 5 bases and J by 2 bases, with 10 bases between them. Germline CDR1 reads SNHLY; CDR2 reads FYNNEI.

The chain is built from TRBV2 and TRBJ1-1, with a tentative D call TRBD1 (5 bases). The CDR3 consists of 15 residues. Trimming pared 0 bases from V and 4 bases from J, leaving 12 bases between. CDR1 is SNHLY, CDR2 FYNNEI, per germline. This CDR3 is CASSEARGTGTEAFF. The CDR3 DNA reads TGTGCCAGCAGTGAAGCGCGGGGGACCGGCACTGAAGCTTTCTTT.

The chain joins TRBV9 to TRBJ2-2, with 8 bases aligning to TRBD2. The CDR3 length is 15 residues. Germline CDR1 SGDLS, CDR2 YYNGEE. Trimming cost V 2 bases and J 7 bases; bases outside gene matches: 7. DNA for the CDR3: TGTGCCAGCAGCGTTTCCAGCGGGGGCGGCGGGGAGCTGTTTTTT. It specifies CASSVSSGGGGELFF.

The chain recombines TRBV7-9 with TRBJ2-7, with a possible D match to TRBD2 (6 bases). The CDR3 is 16 residues long. Trimming shortened V by 5 bases and J by 4 bases, and 21 bases separated the two germline ends. CDR1 and CDR2 from the germline V gene are SEHNR and FQNEAQ (reference sequence). The CDR3, as DNA: TGTGCCAGCAGCCCGGGGAGCGGGCAGGGAGCTTACGAGCAGTACTTC. It encodes CASSPGSGQGAYEQYF.

V gene TRBV6-2 or TRBV6-3 combines with J gene TRBJ1-5; D is possibly TRBD1 (5 bases). The CDR3 spans 13 residues. V was cut by 6 bases and J by 5 bases, with 11 bases left in between. Germline CDR1 is MNHEY and CDR2 is SVGEGT. For the CDR3, the DNA is TGTGCCAGCAGCCGGGGGGGGGATCAGCCCCAGCATTTT. Its translation is CASSRGGDQPQHF.

The CDR3 here is CASSPWTSDTPDTQYF. The CDR3 DNA reads TGTGCCAGTAGTCCATGGACTAGCGATACCCCAGATACGCAGTATTTT. The V call is TRBV19, the J call TRBJ2-3; 9 nucleotides line up with TRBD2. The CDR3 consists of 16 residues. Germline V gene lookup returns CDR1 LNHDA and CDR2 SQIVND (reference sequence). The trim removed 5 bases at V and 4 bases at J, leaving 10 bases unmatched. Filled out from reference TRBV19 and TRBJ2-3, the complete variable domain reads DGGITQSPKYLFRKEGQNVTLSCEQNLNHDAMYWYRQDPGQGLRLIYYSQIVNDFQKGDIAEGYSVSREKKESFPLTVTSAQKNPTAFYLCASSPWTSDTPDTQYFGPGTRLTVL.

The V call is TRBV6-5, the J call TRBJ1-5; no reliable D call. CDR1 and CDR2 from the germline V gene are MNHEY and SVGAGI. This CDR3 comprises 13 residues. Trimming removed 9 bases from V and 1 base from J, with 10 bases in between. The CDR3 is CASRRTSNQPQHF. The CDR3 DNA reads TGTGCCAGTAGGAGGACCAGCAATCAGCCCCAGCATTTT.

The J gene is TRBJ2-5, the V gene TRBV6-5; 15 bases are shared with TRBD2. The CDR3 contains 15 residues. The V gene end was trimmed by 8 bases and the J gene end by 4 bases; junction bases not matched to a gene: 5. The germline CDR1 and CDR2 sequences are MNHEY and SVGAGI. CDR3 bases: TGTGCCAGCGGGCCGGGACTAGCGGGAGGAGAGACCCAGTACTTC. Its protein is CASGPGLAGGETQYF.

The chain recombines TRBV3-1 (or the pseudogene TRBV3-2) with TRBJ2-3, with TRBD2 matching 9 bases. This CDR3 spans 15 amino acids. CDR1 is LGHDT and CDR2 is YNNKEL in the germline V gene (reference sequence). Trimming took 3 bases from V and 4 from J; bases not matched to a gene: 5. CDR3 DNA sequence: TGTGCCAGCAGCCATAGCGGGAGATCCCCAGATACGCAGTATTTT. It specifies CASSHSGRSPDTQYF.

CDR3 in DNA: TGTGCCATCAGGGGGACAGGATCGGATGAGCAGTTCTTC. This sequence encodes CAIRGTGSDEQFF. This chain connects TRBV10-3 to TRBJ2-1; 8 bases are shared with TRBD1. Germline CDR1 reads ENHRY; CDR2 reads SYGVKD. V lost 6 bases and J lost 8; bases outside the gene matches: 6. The CDR3 is 13 amino acids.

Written as DNA, the CDR3 is TGTGCCAGTAGTGCCCGACAGGCCTTACAAGAGACCCAGTACTTC. Amino acid sequence: CASSARQALQETQYF. The rearrangement joins TRBV19 to TRBJ2-5, with TRBD1 as a possible D gene (6 bases). Trimming left V 5 bases short and J 2 bases short, with 15 bases between. This CDR3 comprises 15 residues. Germline CDR1 and CDR2: LNHDA and SQIVND (reference sequence).

The chain employs TRBV19 and TRBJ1-1; D remains unclear. The CDR3 has 12 residues. The ends were cut back, 5 bases at V and 2 bases at J, with 6 bases in the middle. Germline lookup yields CDR1 LNHDA and CDR2 SQIVND (reference sequence). DNA of the CDR3: TGTGCCAGTAGTCTGACTAACACTGAAGCTTTCTTT. Its protein product is CASSLTNTEAFF.

The V call is TRBV2, the J call TRBJ1-1; D uncertain. The CDR3 is 12 residues long. In germline, CDR1 is SNHLY, CDR2 FYNNEI. V was trimmed by 7 bases and J by 3 bases, leaving 9 bases between them. CDR3 sequence: CASTVADTEAFF. CDR3 bases: TGTGCCAGCACTGTCGCGGACACTGAAGCTTTCTTT.

The rearrangement uses TRBV9 and TRBJ2-7; maybe TRBD2 (6 bases). The CDR3 sequence is 14 residues long. V dropped 0 bases and J dropped 1 base, with 8 bases sitting between them. The germline gives CDR1 SGDLS, CDR2 YYNGEE. The CDR3 DNA sequence: TGTGCCAGCAGCGTAGGTGCGGGGTCCTACGAGCAGTACTTC. Translated, it gives CASSVGAGSYEQYF.

This chain links TRBV5-1 with TRBJ1-1; D perhaps matches TRBD1 (5 bases). Trimming took 4 bases from V and 4 from J, leaving 14 bases between them. The CDR3 is made up of 14 amino acids. CDR1 SGHRS and CDR2 YFSETQ come from the germline V gene. The CDR3 DNA sequence: TGCGCCAGCAGCCCCATGGGGGGGGGCACTGAAGCTTTCTTT. This gives the protein CASSPMGGGTEAFF.

On this clone: Other DNA sequences in the same sample also yield this CDR3. As DNA, the CDR3 is TGTGCCAGCAGGCCTACGGTGCACTATGGCTACACCTTC. This gives the protein CASRPTVHYGYTF. V and J are TRBV12-3 or TRBV12-4 and TRBJ1-2; D is unresolved. V lost 6 bases and J lost 3, with 11 bases in between. This CDR3 comprises 13 residues.

As for this clone: This sample includes further DNA sequences coding for the same CDR3. V gene TRBV12-3 or TRBV12-4 combines with J gene TRBJ2-1; 7 bases are a match to TRBD2. Trimming cost V 0 bases and J 7 bases; bases outside gene matches: 0. The CDR3 is 13 amino acids. For the CDR3, the DNA is TGTGCCAGCAGTTTAGCGCGGGGGAATGAGCAGTTCTTC. It codes for CASSLARGNEQFF.